These T cell receptor beta chains were read from a single sample in a study of identical twins. TCRdb itself ran the 5' RACE reads through MiXCR, one entry per CDR3 protein. The sample has around 1.7 million distinct CDR3 sequences, around a third seen once. The sequenced sample consisted of cord blood. These receptors were obtained from a newborn girl in good health. Both conserved end residues are part of each CDR3. Each record gives: J gene, V gene, D gene, clone size, CDR3 DNA, CDR3 protein. The D gene is left open where the match is weak. Clone size is shown for a subset of rows, as once, few, many or a class of expanded clone.

j_call: TRBJ2-5
v_call: TRBV6-6
d_call: -
clone_size: -
cdr3_nt: TGTGCCAGCAGTTACCCCCTCTCCGAGACCCAGTACTTC
cdr3_aa: CASSYPLSETQYF

j_call: TRBJ2-7
v_call: TRBV6-5
d_call: TRBD2
clone_size: once
cdr3_nt: TGTGCCAGCAGTTACTCCGGACACCCGGGACTAGCGGGCCCTAGCTCCTACAATGAGCAGTACTTC
cdr3_aa: CASSYSGHPGLAGPSSYNEQYF

j_call: TRBJ2-2
v_call: TRBV19
d_call: -
clone_size: -
cdr3_nt: TGTGCCAGTAGTTCATGGACTGTATCGAACACCGGGGAGCTGTTTTTT
cdr3_aa: CASSSWTVSNTGELFF

j_call: TRBJ2-5
v_call: TRBV20-1
d_call: TRBD2
clone_size: -
cdr3_nt: TGCAGTGCTACACTAGCGGGGGCCCAAGAGACCCAGTACTTC
cdr3_aa: CSATLAGAQETQYF

j_call: TRBJ2-4
v_call: TRBV20-1
d_call: TRBD2
clone_size: -
cdr3_nt: TGCAGTGCTAGAGATACGAGATTGGGAGGGAACGTTCAGTACTTC
cdr3_aa: CSARDTRLGGNVQYF

j_call: TRBJ2-7
v_call: TRBV6-1
d_call: TRBD2
clone_size: -
cdr3_nt: TGTGCCAGCAGTGCAAAACTAGCGGGGGTTGGCGAGCAGTACTTC
cdr3_aa: CASSAKLAGVGEQYF

j_call: TRBJ2-7
v_call: TRBV28
d_call: -
clone_size: -
cdr3_nt: TGTGCCAGCAGTATAATTAATCTCCGGGACTTATCCTACGAGCAGTACTTC
cdr3_aa: CASSIINLRDLSYEQYF

j_call: TRBJ2-7
v_call: TRBV2
d_call: -
clone_size: -
cdr3_nt: TGTGCCAGCAGTGAAGCCCGGCTCGACTACTACGAGCAGTACTTC
cdr3_aa: CASSEARLDYYEQYF

j_call: TRBJ2-7
v_call: TRBV7-2
d_call: TRBD1
clone_size: -
cdr3_nt: TGTGCCAGCAGCACCCAGACAGGGGGATTTGACGAGCAGTACTTC
cdr3_aa: CASSTQTGGFDEQYF

j_call: TRBJ2-7
v_call: TRBV20-1
d_call: TRBD1
clone_size: few
cdr3_nt: TGCAGTGCTAGGGATTACAGGGGGCGATTATTATCCGGCTACGAGCAGTACTTC
cdr3_aa: CSARDYRGRLLSGYEQYF

j_call: TRBJ1-1
v_call: TRBV2
d_call: TRBD1
clone_size: -
cdr3_nt: TGTGCCAGCCAAGGCGACAGGGACACTGAAGCTTTCTTT
cdr3_aa: CASQGDRDTEAFF

j_call: TRBJ1-5
v_call: TRBV7-9
d_call: -
clone_size: -
cdr3_nt: TGTGCCAGCAGCTTAGGTGGGGCAGGTCCACCACCTCATAGCAATCAGCCCCAGCATTTT
cdr3_aa: CASSLGGAGPPPHSNQPQHF

j_call: TRBJ2-5
v_call: TRBV18
d_call: TRBD2
clone_size: -
cdr3_nt: TGTGCCAGCTCGACTAGCGCGAAAGGGTCTGAGCAGTACTTC
cdr3_aa: CASSTSAKGSEQYF

j_call: TRBJ2-1
v_call: TRBV18
d_call: TRBD2
clone_size: -
cdr3_nt: TGTGCCAGCCAAGCGGGAGAAGTCTACAATGAGCAGTTCTTC
cdr3_aa: CASQAGEVYNEQFF

j_call: TRBJ2-5
v_call: TRBV5-1
d_call: -
clone_size: few
cdr3_nt: TGCGCCAGCAGCTTGGACTGTGAAGAGACCCAGTACTTC
cdr3_aa: CASSLDCEETQYF

j_call: TRBJ2-5
v_call: TRBV20-1
d_call: -
clone_size: -
cdr3_nt: TGCAGTGCTAGTCAGGGGAGTGCGGAAGAGACCCAGTACTTC
cdr3_aa: CSASQGSAEETQYF

j_call: TRBJ2-7
v_call: TRBV27
d_call: -
clone_size: -
cdr3_nt: TGTGCCAGCAGTCGCGTAAGGTCCTACGAGCAGTACTTC
cdr3_aa: CASSRVRSYEQYF

j_call: TRBJ2-3
v_call: TRBV5-5
d_call: -
clone_size: few
cdr3_nt: TGTGCCAGCAGCTTCAGGGTGGTGGCAGATACGCAGTATTTT
cdr3_aa: CASSFRVVADTQYF

j_call: TRBJ1-2
v_call: TRBV20-1
d_call: TRBD1
clone_size: many
cdr3_nt: TGCAGTGCCAAGACAGGGGGCTATGGCTACACCTTC
cdr3_aa: CSAKTGGYGYTF

j_call: TRBJ2-7
v_call: TRBV6-2/TRBV6-3
d_call: -
clone_size: -
cdr3_nt: TGTGCCAGCAGTTACCCGGACCTAAAGAAGGGCGACGAGCAGTACTTC
cdr3_aa: CASSYPDLKKGDEQYF

j_call: TRBJ2-2
v_call: TRBV27
d_call: TRBD1
clone_size: -
cdr3_nt: TGTGCCATCAAAAAAGGGACAGGGAACACCGGGGAGCTGTTTTTT
cdr3_aa: CAIKKGTGNTGELFF

j_call: TRBJ1-2
v_call: TRBV7-9
d_call: -
clone_size: -
cdr3_nt: TGTGCCAGCAGCTTAGCACCCGTGAGCTCTAACTATGGCTACACCTTC
cdr3_aa: CASSLAPVSSNYGYTF

j_call: TRBJ2-7
v_call: TRBV11-1
d_call: -
clone_size: -
cdr3_nt: TGTGCCAGCAGCTTATGGGGTAGCGGCACTTTCTTATACGAGCAGTACTTC
cdr3_aa: CASSLWGSGTFLYEQYF

j_call: TRBJ1-5
v_call: TRBV7-2
d_call: TRBD1
clone_size: few
cdr3_nt: TGTGCCAGCAGTACCAGACAGGGTGGACAGCCCCAGCATTTT
cdr3_aa: CASSTRQGGQPQHF

j_call: TRBJ2-3
v_call: TRBV20-1
d_call: TRBD2
clone_size: -
cdr3_nt: TGCAGTTCCGCCCTAGCGGGAGTCACAGATACGCAGTATTTT
cdr3_aa: CSSALAGVTDTQYF